These 22 T cell receptor beta chains were all obtained from the same sample, sequenced in a study of T-cell memory formation after mild COVID-19. One entry per CDR3 protein results from TCRdb running MiXCR on the 5' RACE reads. The sample consists of roughly 200,000 distinct CDR3 sequences, around 17% of them appearing once. The source material was PBMCs or a T cell subset sorted from them (not recorded which). The source of these receptors is an adult woman who had mild COVID-19 (a few samples of this study predate the infection). Cell type and time point are not known.

In its sample, this clonotype was seen a few times. The chain couples TRBV12-3 or TRBV12-4 to TRBJ1-2, with D possibly being TRBD1 (5 bases). The V end was cut by 7 bases, the J end by 7 bases, with 22 bases between. CDR3 length: 15 amino acids. The CDR3 DNA follows: TGTGCCAGCACCATCCCGGGGCCTATAAGCGGTGGCTACACCTTC. This encodes CASTIPGPISGGYTF.

This clonotype has just a few counts. This chain links TRBV6-1 with TRBJ2-3, with TRBD1 identical over 11 bases. This CDR3 has 14 amino acids. V shed 6 bases, J shed 7 bases, and the junction held 6 bases outside the gene matches. The germline gives CDR1 MNHNS, CDR2 SASEGT. The chain's CDR3 is CASRTDRGRNTQYF. DNA for the CDR3: TGTGCCAGCAGAACGGACAGGGGGCGAAATACGCAGTATTTT.

This clonotype was seen more than once but under ten times. V gene TRBV5-1 combines with J gene TRBJ1-1; 8 bases match TRBD1. The CDR3 contains 13 residues. The germline V gene has CDR1 SGHRS and CDR2 YFSETQ. Germline trimming cut 3 bases from V and 3 bases from J; bases unmatched to any gene: 1. The CDR3 DNA reads TGCGCCAGCAGCTCACAGGGGGACACTGAAGCTTTCTTT. Its translation: CASSSQGDTEAFF.

This clonotype was found many times. CDR3 region: CATSAIVGVGTGELFF. The DNA of the CDR3 is TGTGCCACCAGTGCCATCGTGGGCGTAGGTACCGGGGAGCTGTTTTTT. The J gene is TRBJ2-2, the V gene TRBV24-1; D not resolved. The germline gives CDR1 KGHDR, CDR2 SFDVKD. The CDR3 runs 16 residues. V dropped 5 bases and J dropped 5 bases, with 17 bases sitting between them.

The chain recombines TRBV5-6 with TRBJ2-1, with 7 bases lining up with TRBD2. The V gene's germline CDR1 is SGHDT and CDR2 YYEEEE. Trimming at V came to 0 bases and at J to 4 bases, leaving 7 bases not matched to a gene. CDR3 length: 16 residues. CDR3 loop: CASSLVPGLRYNEQFF. CDR3 bases: TGTGCCAGCAGCTTGGTTCCGGGACTAAGATACAATGAGCAGTTCTTC.

The chain uses TRBV5-1 and TRBJ1-2; no clear D gene. The CDR3 spans 14 residues. From germline, CDR1 is SGHRS and CDR2 YFSETQ. Trimming cost V 2 bases and J 7 bases, with 15 bases left between them. The CDR3 DNA reads as TGCGCCAGCAGCTTTTCCCCGGGAGGTTTTGGCTACACCTTC. It is translated as CASSFSPGGFGYTF. Drawing the rest from reference TRBV5-1 and TRBJ1-2, the complete variable domain is KAGVTQTPRYLIKTRGQQVTLSCSPISGHRSVSWYQQTPGQGLQFLFEYFSETQRNKGNFPGRFSGRQFSNSRSEMNVSTLELGDSALYLCASSFSPGGFGYTFGSGTRLTVV.

V is TRBV7-9 and J is TRBJ2-3, with D tentatively TRBD1 or TRBD2 (5 bases each). The germline V and J ends were trimmed by 3 bases and 6 bases, with 16 bases remaining between them. Germline-derived CDR1 and CDR2 are SEHNR and FQNEAQ (reference sequence). CDR3 length equals 15 residues. The CDR3 DNA is TGTGCCAGCAGCTTCCATTACGGCGAGGGGGATACGCAGTATTTT. Its translation is CASSFHYGEGDTQYF. Combining the CDR3 with reference TRBV7-9 and TRBJ2-3 gives the whole variable domain DTGVSQNPRHKITKRGQNVTFRCDPISEHNRLYWYRQTLGQGPEFLTYFQNEAQLEKSRLLSDRFSAERPKGSFSTLEIQRTEQGDSAMYLCASSFHYGEGDTQYFGPGTRLTVL.

This clonotype occurred a few times. This chain uses TRBV7-6 with TRBJ2-1; D possibly corresponds to TRBD2 (7 bases). Deletions cut 4 bases from V and 3 bases from J, with 16 bases between. The CDR3 length is 16 residues. CDR1 and CDR2 from the germline V gene are SGHVS and FNYEAQ. Here the CDR3 reads CASSSAGGGGYNEQFF. DNA of the CDR3: TGTGCCAGCAGCTCAGCGGGCGGGGGCGGCTACAATGAGCAGTTCTTC.

This clonotype appeared many times. The DNA for the CDR3 is TGCGCCAGCAGCTCAACCGGGACAGGGTGGGAGCAGTACTTC. Residues: CASSSTGTGWEQYF. This sequence joins TRBV5-1 and TRBJ2-7; 9 bases align to TRBD1. With 3 bases clipped from V and 7 bases from J, the junction kept 8 bases outside the gene matches. There are 14 residues in the CDR3. The germline gives CDR1 SGHRS, CDR2 YFSETQ.

This clonotype was counted ten times or more. The J gene is TRBJ2-1, the V gene TRBV10-2; 14 bases agree with TRBD2. CDR1 and CDR2 (germline): WSHSY, SAAADI. CDR3 size: 15 residues. With V trimmed by 1 base and J by 7 bases, 0 bases remained unmatched. CDR3 bases: TGCGCCAGCAGTGAGTGGACTAGCGGGAGGAATGAGCAGTTCTTC. Its translation is CASSEWTSGRNEQFF.

This clonotype was seen a few times. The V and J genes are TRBV5-1 and TRBJ2-5; D possibly corresponds to TRBD1 (7 bases). V was pared by 4 bases and J by 2 bases, with 12 bases between. Germline V lookup: CDR1 SGHRS, CDR2 YFSETQ. The CDR3 sequence is 14 residues long. This CDR3 is CASSGGTAQETQYF. CDR3 nucleotides: TGCGCCAGCAGCGGAGGGACAGCTCAAGAGACCCAGTACTTC.

This clonotype was counted only a few times. This chain uses TRBV24-1 with TRBJ2-2; 12 bases are shared with TRBD1. Germline CDR1 reads KGHDR; CDR2 reads SFDVKD. J gave up 8 bases and V 0 bases, and 9 bases lay outside the gene matches. The CDR3 contains 18 residues. The CDR3 nucleotides are TGTGCCACCAGTGATTTGCAGGGGACAGGGGGCGAAGGTGGGGAGCTGTTTTTT. Its translation is CATSDLQGTGGEGGELFF.

This clonotype was counted ten times or more. The V gene is TRBV5-5, the J gene TRBJ2-7, with D uncertain. The CDR3 is 16 residues long. Trimming left V 0 bases short and J 1 base short, with 14 bases between. The germline CDR1 and CDR2 sequences are SGHKS and YYEKEE (reference sequence). This chain's CDR3 is CASSLGSGVRSYEQYF. For the CDR3, the DNA is TGTGCCAGCAGCTTGGGCTCGGGCGTACGTTCCTACGAGCAGTACTTC.

This chain joins TRBV20-1 and TRBJ1-2; 9 bases fit TRBD1. Germline lookup yields CDR1 DFQATT and CDR2 SNEGSKA (reference sequence). This CDR3 spans 15 amino acids. The J segment lost 2 bases and the V segment lost 7 bases, leaving 11 bases of the junction unmatched. CDR3 residues: CSVIPTTGGNYGYTF. Here the CDR3 DNA reads TGCAGTGTTATCCCTACGACAGGGGGAAACTATGGCTACACCTTC.

The rearrangement links TRBV6-6 to TRBJ2-5; D call uncertain. Trimming stripped 11 bases from V and 3 bases from J, with 10 bases between. CDR3 length equals 11 residues. CDR1 is MNHNY and CDR2 is SVGAGI in the germline V gene (reference sequence). CDR3 residues: CAAQREETQYF. CDR3 DNA sequence: TGTGCCGCCCAAAGGGAAGAGACCCAGTACTTC.

The rearrangement uses TRBV7-9 and TRBJ2-1; D uncertain. CDR1 and CDR2 (germline): SEHNR, FQNEAQ (reference sequence). The CDR3 runs to 14 residues. V lost 2 bases and J lost 2, with 7 bases in between. The CDR3 region is CASSLPRPYNEQFF. CDR3 coding DNA: TGTGCCAGCAGCTTACCCAGGCCCTACAATGAGCAGTTCTTC.

This rearrangement joins TRBV3-1 to TRBJ1-1, with a tentative D call TRBD1 (6 bases). CDR3 length: 14 residues. Germline V gene sequence: CDR1 LGHDT, CDR2 YNNKEL (reference sequence). The V end lost 4 bases, the J end lost 3 bases, and 12 bases lay between the germline ends. The CDR3 here is CASSPGHRDTEAFF. Written as DNA, the CDR3 is TGTGCCAGCAGCCCAGGTCACAGGGACACTGAAGCTTTCTTT.

The chain joins TRBV2 to TRBJ2-7; D is possibly TRBD2 (6 bases). Germline CDR1 is SNHLY and CDR2 is FYNNEI. CDR3 size: 13 residues. V lost 6 bases to trimming and J lost 3 bases, with 12 bases between them. The CDR3 region is CASRRDSNYEQYF. As DNA, the CDR3 is TGTGCCAGCAGACGGGACTCGAACTACGAGCAGTACTTC.

This clonotype came up a few times. This CDR3 reads CSARGAMNTEAFF. CDR3 sequence (DNA): TGCAGTGCTAGGGGGGCAATGAACACTGAAGCTTTCTTT. J is TRBJ1-1 and V is TRBV20-1, with D perhaps TRBD1 (6 bases). This CDR3 is built from 13 residues. V lost 3 bases and J lost 0, with 8 bases in between. Germline values: CDR1 DFQATT, CDR2 SNEGSKA (reference sequence).

The genes are TRBV20-1 and TRBJ1-2; D is unresolved. The germline V gene has CDR1 DFQATT and CDR2 SNEGSKA (reference sequence). The CDR3 extends over 11 amino acids. V was cut by 0 bases and J by 8 bases, with 7 bases left in between. The CDR3 loop reads CSARDLKGYTF. For the CDR3, the DNA is TGCAGTGCTAGAGATCTGAAGGGCTACACCTTC.

This clonotype was detected only a few times. The rearrangement uses TRBV20-1 and TRBJ1-1, with D possibly TRBD1 on 6 matching bases. The CDR3 is made up of 15 amino acids. V was shortened by 3 bases and J by 0 bases, with 14 bases between the two germline ends. Germline V lookup: CDR1 DFQATT, CDR2 SNEGSKA (reference sequence). The CDR3 nucleotides read TGCAGTGCTAGGACGGGGGGCGACCTGAACACTGAAGCTTTCTTT. This codes for CSARTGGDLNTEAFF.

The genes are TRBV5-6 and TRBJ2-2, with D unclear. Germline assignment: CDR1 SGHDT and CDR2 YYEEEE. V was shortened by 4 bases and J by 8 bases, with 18 bases between the two germline ends. The CDR3 totals 15 residues. The CDR3 spells CASSAGPNRPGELFF. The CDR3, as DNA: TGTGCCAGCAGCGCCGGGCCGAACCGCCCAGGGGAGCTGTTTTTT.